This passage covers 11 T cell receptor beta chains from one sample sequenced in a study of vaccination effects on CD4 cells after COVID-19. For these TCRs, the target antigens are not known. Here immunoSEQ multiplex PCR was the method, and the copy in TCRdb shows in-frame clones only, minus some. The table has under 80,000 clones, roughly four fifths seen once. Using viral peptide pools, the ViraFEST assay grew out antigen-specific CD4+ T cells prior to sequencing. Following a roughly 9-day culture, CD4+ T cells were purified. The sequencing here drew on CD4+ T cells from PBMCs cultured with HCoV-229E spike peptides, taken before COVID-19 vaccination. These receptors were collected from a human donor who received a COVID-19 vaccine.

Worth noting for this clone: The same CDR3 also results from other DNA sequences found in this sample. The rearrangement uses TRBV5-1 and TRBJ1-4; D is undetermined. V was pared by 0 bases and J by 2 bases, with 5 bases between. Germline loops: CDR1 SGHRS, CDR2 YFSETQ. CDR3 size: 14 residues. The CDR3, as DNA: TGCGCCAGCAGCTTGGGGGTCACTAATGAAAAACTGTTTTTT. Encoded protein: CASSLGVTNEKLFF. Combining the CDR3 with reference TRBV5-1 and TRBJ1-4 gives the whole variable domain KAGVTQTPRYLIKTRGQQVTLSCSPISGHRSVSWYQQTPGQGLQFLFEYFSETQRNKGNFPGRFSGRQFSNSRSEMNVSTLELGDSALYLCASSLGVTNEKLFFGSGTQLSVL.

The sample holds one count of this clone. J is TRBJ2-1 and V is TRBV3-1 (or the pseudogene TRBV3-2); TRBD2 aligns across 9 bases. V was clipped by 3 bases and J by 12 bases; unmatched bases: 3. This CDR3 has 12 amino acids. Germline assignment: CDR1 LGHDT and CDR2 YNNKEL (reference sequence). CDR3 residues: CASSHSGGTQFF. As DNA, the CDR3 is TGTGCCAGCAGCCACAGCGGGGGGACGCAGTTCTTC.

As DNA, the CDR3 is TGCGCCAGCAGCCCCACCCCAATAATCGCGAACACCGGGGAGCTGTTTTTT. As protein: CASSPTPIIANTGELFF. The genes are TRBV5-1 and TRBJ2-2; D not certain. Germline V gives CDR1 SGHRS, CDR2 YFSETQ. Trimming took off 4 bases at V and 0 bases at J, with 16 bases between the two ends. The CDR3 is 17 residues long.

The rearrangement joins TRBV18 to TRBJ1-1; a weak D match, TRBD1 (5 bases). Germline V gives CDR1 KGHSH, CDR2 LQKENI. The CDR3 consists of 13 residues. V dropped 4 bases and J dropped 4 bases, with 10 bases sitting between them. CDR3 DNA: TGTGCCAGCTCACAGACAGTCAGCACTGAAGCTTTCTTT. Amino acids: CASSQTVSTEAFF.

The CDR3 reads CATSTTAAGTVNTGELFF. For the CDR3, the DNA is TGTGCCACCAGCACTACCGCTGCCGGGACAGTGAACACCGGGGAGCTGTTTTTT. The J gene is TRBJ2-2, the V gene TRBV24-1; 7 positions match TRBD1. Trimming cost V 7 bases and J 1 base; bases outside gene matches: 14. CDR1 and CDR2 (germline): KGHDR, SFDVKD. This CDR3 is built from 18 residues.

V is TRBV21-1 and J is TRBJ1-6; TRBD1 reflects the table's D call only, with no check against the DNA. TRBV21-1 is a pseudogene. The CDR3 length is 18 residues. The CDR3 DNA reads as TGTGCCAGCAGCAGGCTTTACCGGGACAGGGGAGTCCAAACACCCCTCCACTTT. Amino acids: CASSRLYRDRGVQTPLHF.

V is TRBV5-6 and J is TRBJ1-1, with 8 nucleotides matching TRBD1. Germline V lookup: CDR1 SGHDT, CDR2 YYEEEE. The CDR3 has 12 residues. Trimming removed 4 bases from V and 11 bases from J; junction bases left unmatched: 7. The CDR3 region has the DNA TGTGCCAGCAGCACAGGACAGGGTAGGGCTTTCTTT. Translating gives CASSTGQGRAFF.

This clone was recorded only once. The chain links TRBV6-1 to TRBJ2-7; tentatively, D is TRBD1 (5 bases). Between the trimmed V and J ends, which lost 3 bases and 6 bases, there was a span of 15 bases. The CDR3 contains 14 residues. Germline values: CDR1 MNHNS, CDR2 SASEGT. The CDR3 sequence is CASSDQGSSVEQYV. The CDR3, as DNA: TGTGCCAGCAGTGATCAGGGCTCCTCGGTCGAGCAGTACGTC.

The rearrangement uses TRBV7-9 and TRBJ2-1, with 10 bases that match TRBD2. Germline lookup yields CDR1 SEHNR and CDR2 FQNEAQ (reference sequence). This CDR3 has 17 amino acids. V dropped 1 base and J dropped 4; count of bases not matched to a gene: 7. The chain's CDR3 is CASSLGASGGPYNEQFF. Written as DNA, the CDR3 is TGTGCCAGCAGCTTAGGGGCTAGCGGGGGCCCATACAATGAGCAGTTCTTC.

V and J are TRBV4-3 and TRBJ2-3; D remains unclear. This CDR3 spans 14 amino acids. Per the germline V gene, CDR1 is LGHNA and CDR2 is YSLEER. V dropped 4 bases and J dropped 6 bases, with 14 bases sitting between them. The CDR3 region is CASSLTPDQDTQYF. In nucleotides, the CDR3 is TGCGCCAGCAGCCTAACACCCGACCAGGATACGCAGTATTTT.

The chain joins TRBV24-1 to TRBJ1-5; no definite D call. Between the trimmed V and J ends, which lost 4 bases and 3 bases, there was a span of 12 bases. This CDR3 has 15 residues. Per germline, CDR1 KGHDR and CDR2 SFDVKD. The CDR3 DNA reads TGTGCCACCAGTGAGTCAGGCCAGGTCAATCAGCCCCAGCATTTT. Translation: CATSESGQVNQPQHF.